This T cell receptor (beta chain) was identified during a study of response to subunit inactivated influenza vaccine. TCRdb analysed the RT-PCR reads with MiXCR anew, one entry per CDR3 protein. The data show roughly 780,000 distinct CDR3 sequences, with around 20% seen just once and roughly 10% held by the top ten. Study-level points and caveats: Each seasonal influenza vaccination recruits few new T cells, the authors suggested.

Germline lookup yields CDR1 LNHNV and CDR2 YYDKDF (reference sequence). The CDR3 loop spans 14 amino acids. The ends were cut back, 1 base at V and 1 base at J, with 5 bases in the middle. As to this clonotype: What it recognizes is unknown.

The material sequenced was PBMCs from blood, taken around 5 days after vaccination. The receptor was isolated from a man over 45 who received an inactivated influenza vaccine. The rearrangement uses TRBV15 and TRBJ2-4; D is undetermined. CDR3 sequence: CATSRGDAKNIQYF. The CDR3 DNA reads as TGTGCCACCAGCAGAGGCGACGCCAAAAACATTCAGTACTTC.